These T cell receptor beta chains were read from a single sample in a study of blood T cell repertoires in COVID-19. The protocol was immunoSEQ multiplex PCR, while the TCRdb copy is restricted to in-frame clones and leaves out a portion. Of around 100,000 clones in the sample, 91% were seen once. The specimen sequenced was peripheral blood. The origin of the receptors is a human donor with active COVID-19. The donor label of this sample is uncertain. CDR3s include the opening cysteine and the closing phenylalanine or tryptophan. The D gene is left open where the match is weak. Clone size, where shown, is once, few, many, or a class for clones that have expanded.

V	D	J	size	DNA	CDR3
TRBV7-3	-	TRBJ1-4	few	TGTGCCAGCAGCTTTACCAGGGTATGGGACTATTTTAATGAAAAACTGTTTTTT	CASSFTRVWDYFNEKLFF
TRBV7-4	-	TRBJ1-3	-	TGTGCCAGCAGCCCGGACAGCTGCTCTGGAAACACCATATATTTT	CASSPDSCSGNTIYF
TRBV10-1	-	TRBJ1-3	-	TGCGCCAGCAGTGAGTCAAGAGGCCAAGGAAACACCATATATTTT	CASSESRGQGNTIYF
TRBV5-3	-	TRBJ1-2	-	TGTGCCAGAACTCCCGTCCAACAGTTGACTAACTATGGCTACACCTTC	CARTPVQQLTNYGYTF
TRBV7-9	-	TRBJ2-5	-	TGTGCCAGCAGCGAGTCGGGGGAAGAGACCCAGTACTTC	CASSESGEETQYF
TRBV5-1	TRBD1	TRBJ2-7	-	TGCGCCAGCAGCTTGGACGGGACAGGGGTCTCCTACGAGCAGTACTTC	CASSLDGTGVSYEQYF
TRBV5-5	TRBD1	TRBJ2-2	-	TGTGCCAGCAGCTTGCCTCCGGGACAGGGTTGGACCGGGGAGCTGTTTTTT	CASSLPPGQGWTGELFF
TRBV10-3	TRBD1	TRBJ2-5	-	TGTGCCATCAGGGCCGGGACAGGGGAAGAGACCCAGTACTTC	CAIRAGTGEETQYF
TRBV2	TRBD1	TRBJ2-3	once	TGTGCCAGCCGCAGGGGGCAGGTCCCAGATACGCAGTATTTT	CASRRGQVPDTQYF
TRBV7-7	TRBD2	TRBJ2-1	-	TGTGCTAGCAGCTTAGCCCCTAGCGGGGGGGCCCTGGATGAGCAGTTCTTC	CASSLAPSGGALDEQFF
TRBV29-1	TRBD1	TRBJ2-2	-	TGCAGCGCCCTAGACAGGGGCCTAAACACCGGGGAGCTGTTTTTT	CSALDRGLNTGELFF
TRBV9	-	TRBJ1-1	-	TGTGCCAGCAGCCTTGGGGCGGTATTGTTCTTT	CASSLGAVLFF
TRBV4-2	-	TRBJ2-4	-	TGTGCCAGCAGCCAAGATGGCGGAGACAAAAACATTCAGTACTTC	CASSQDGGDKNIQYF
TRBV25-1	-	TRBJ2-3	-	TGTGCCAGCGGAGTCGTGGATACGCAGTATTTT	CASGVVDTQYF
TRBV5-1	TRBD1	TRBJ1-2	once	TGCGCCAGCAGCTTGGACAGGGGCGGGGATGGCTACACCTTC	CASSLDRGGDGYTF
TRBV11-2	TRBD2	TRBJ2-3	-	TGTGCCAGCAGCTTAGATCGGGGGGACGCAGATACGCAGTATTTT	CASSLDRGDADTQYF
TRBV15	-	TRBJ2-3	once	TGTGCCACCAGCAGAGACCTTAACCCGAGAGATACGCAGTATTTT	CATSRDLNPRDTQYF
TRBV19	-	TRBJ2-2	once	TGTGCCAGCCGACATCAGAACACCGGGGAGCTGTTTTTT	CASRHQNTGELFF
TRBV25-1	TRBD1	TRBJ1-6	-	TGTGCCAGCAGTGGGACAGGGCGGAATTCACCCCTCCACTTT	CASSGTGRNSPLHF
TRBV4-1	TRBD2	TRBJ2-2	once	TGCGCCAGCAGCCAAGATGGTTCCAGCGGGGATACCACCGGGGAGCTGTTTTTT	CASSQDGSSGDTTGELFF
TRBV10-3	-	TRBJ2-2	-	TGTGCCATCACGGACAGAACGAACACCGGGGAGCTGTTTTTT	CAITDRTNTGELFF
TRBV5-4	TRBD1	TRBJ1-1	-	TGTGCCAGCAGGGGGACAGCGAACACTGAAGCTTTCTTT	CASRGTANTEAFF
TRBV4-1	TRBD1	TRBJ1-2	-	TGCGCCAGCAGCCGCCAACCGGGACAGGATCCAAACTATGGCTACACCTTC	CASSRQPGQDPNYGYTF
TRBV3-1/TRBV3-2	TRBD1	TRBJ1-6	-	TGTGCCAGCAGTCCGGGACAGGGAGATTCACCCCTCCACTTT	CASSPGQGDSPLHF
TRBV7-2	TRBD1	TRBJ1-2	-	TGTGCCAGCAGCCTTTATGGGACAGGGGCCGGTTATGGCTACACCTTC	CASSLYGTGAGYGYTF
TRBV5-6	-	TRBJ1-6	-	TGTGCCAGCAGCTTCTACTCCTATAATTCACCCCTCCACTTT	CASSFYSYNSPLHF
TRBV9	-	TRBJ1-5	-	TGTGCCAGCAGCGCGGACCCAGGGGGCAATCAGCCCCAGCATTTT	CASSADPGGNQPQHF
TRBV6-6	-	TRBJ1-6	-	TGTGCCAGCAGTCCCGAGCAGGGGCCGAATTCACCCCTCCACTTT	CASSPEQGPNSPLHF
TRBV10-3	-	TRBJ2-1	-	TGTGCCATCAGTGAGTCGAGTGGCGGGGCTGGGTCTGAGCAGTTCTTC	CAISESSGGAGSEQFF
TRBV5-1	TRBD2	TRBJ2-5	-	TGCGCCAGCAGCCCCCCACGCCGGGGGGAAGAGACCCAGTACTTC	CASSPPRRGEETQYF
TRBV7-3	TRBD2	TRBJ2-1	-	TGTGCCAGCAGCGCCGTGACTAGCGGGGCCTACAATGAGCAGTTCTTC	CASSAVTSGAYNEQFF